This TCR beta chain was documented in a study of T cells in Graves' hyperthyroidism and ophthalmopathy. This clonotype has a handful of counts. RNA transcripts were the template for amplifying TCR beta CDR3 regions. Initially, a first-round RT-PCR of the TCR CDR3 employed the HTBI primer set. TCRdb itself ran the multiplex PCR reads through MiXCR, one entry per CDR3 protein. The data show some 420,000 distinct CDR3 sequences, with roughly 15% seen just once and 5.3% held by the top ten. The V end lost 0 bases, the J end lost 4 bases, and 10 bases lay between the germline ends. The CDR3 is 14 amino acids. Out of 10 ml of fresh peripheral blood came the PBMCs.

The chain joins TRBV12-3 or TRBV12-4 to TRBJ2-7, with no clear D. The TCR comes from a woman aged 18 to 35 with Graves' hyperthyroidism. The specimen was blood. The CDR3 DNA reads TGTGCCAGCAGTTTAGCCACTTTGGGATACGAGCAGTACTTC. It yields the protein CASSLATLGYEQYF.